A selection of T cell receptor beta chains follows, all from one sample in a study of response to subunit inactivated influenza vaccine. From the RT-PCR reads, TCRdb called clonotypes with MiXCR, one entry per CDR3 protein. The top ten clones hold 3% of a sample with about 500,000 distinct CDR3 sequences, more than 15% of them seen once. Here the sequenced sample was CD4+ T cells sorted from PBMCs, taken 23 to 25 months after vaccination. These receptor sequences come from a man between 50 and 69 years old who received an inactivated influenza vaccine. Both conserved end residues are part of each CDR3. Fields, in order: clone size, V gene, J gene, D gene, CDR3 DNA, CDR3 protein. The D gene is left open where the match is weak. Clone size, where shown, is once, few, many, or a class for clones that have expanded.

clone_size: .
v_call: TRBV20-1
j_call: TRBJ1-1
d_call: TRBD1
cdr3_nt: TGCAGTGCTAGGAGACCGGGACAGGCGAGAAGTAGCACTGAAGCTTTCTTT
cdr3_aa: CSARRPGQARSSTEAFF

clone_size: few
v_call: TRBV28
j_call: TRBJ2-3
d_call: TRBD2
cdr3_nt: TGTGCCAGCAGTTTATGGGCTAGCGGGGGCAGTAGCACAGATACGCAGTATTTT
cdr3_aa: CASSLWASGGSSTDTQYF

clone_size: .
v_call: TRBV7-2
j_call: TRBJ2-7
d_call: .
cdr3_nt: TGTGCCAGCAACATCGGGCCGGGGCGTTCCGGGTCCTATGAGCAGTACTTC
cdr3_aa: CASNIGPGRSGSYEQYF

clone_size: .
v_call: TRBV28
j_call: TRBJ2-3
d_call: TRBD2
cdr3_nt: TGTGCCAGCAGAGGAGAGCGGGGGGTCACAGATACGCAGTATTTT
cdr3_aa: CASRGERGVTDTQYF

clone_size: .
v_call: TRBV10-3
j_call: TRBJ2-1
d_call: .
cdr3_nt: TGTGCCATCAGATTTGGGGGGGCGCGTTTGGACAATGAGCAGTTCTTC
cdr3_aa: CAIRFGGARLDNEQFF

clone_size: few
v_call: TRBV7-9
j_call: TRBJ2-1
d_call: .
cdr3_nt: TGTGCCAGCAGCCATGGGCCCTACAGGGACAATGAGCAGTTCTTC
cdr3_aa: CASSHGPYRDNEQFF

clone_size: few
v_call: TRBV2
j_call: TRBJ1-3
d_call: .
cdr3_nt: TGTGCCAGCAGTGCGGGGGAAGTAGCTGGAAACACCATATATTTT
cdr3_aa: CASSAGEVAGNTIYF

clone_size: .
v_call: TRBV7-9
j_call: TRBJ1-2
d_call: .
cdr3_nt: TGTGCCAGCAGGACCGACGCAGCCCCCTATGGCTACACCTTC
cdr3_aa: CASRTDAAPYGYTF

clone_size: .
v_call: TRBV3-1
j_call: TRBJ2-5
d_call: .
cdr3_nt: TGTGCCAGCAGCCAAGCCCTCTCAAAGGGGCCTCAAGAGACCCAGTACTTC
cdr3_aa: CASSQALSKGPQETQYF

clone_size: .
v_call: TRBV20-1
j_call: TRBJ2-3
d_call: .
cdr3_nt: TGCAGTGCTAGTGGGGTCGGAACGGACCATGGTACAGATACGCAGTATTTT
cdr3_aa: CSASGVGTDHGTDTQYF

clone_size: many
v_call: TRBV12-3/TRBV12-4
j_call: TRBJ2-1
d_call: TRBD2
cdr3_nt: TGTGCCAGCAGCATCTCCCTAGCGGGAGGAGGGAGCAATGAGCAGTTCTTC
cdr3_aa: CASSISLAGGGSNEQFF